This TCR beta chain was captured by sequencing in a study of blood T cells in healthy people across ages. Primers used in a second PCR of about 6 to 11 cycles were a sample-barcoded 5' primer and a J-beta primer mix. TCRdb re-called the 5' RACE reads through MiXCR, storing one row per CDR3 protein. Found here are about a million distinct CDR3 sequences, just over 50% of them singletons; the top ten hold about 20%. This clonotype occurred a few times. Sequencing used blood. The sequence was obtained from a woman aged 55-69 years in good health.

The CDR3 sequence: CASSQPGDNEQFF. The CDR3 region has the DNA TGTGCCAGCAGCCAACCCGGAGACAATGAGCAGTTCTTC. The gene calls are TRBV14 and TRBJ2-1; D ambiguous. V lost 2 bases, J lost 5 bases, and 7 bases lay in between. Germline CDR1 SGHDN, CDR2 FVKESK. The CDR3 totals 13 residues.